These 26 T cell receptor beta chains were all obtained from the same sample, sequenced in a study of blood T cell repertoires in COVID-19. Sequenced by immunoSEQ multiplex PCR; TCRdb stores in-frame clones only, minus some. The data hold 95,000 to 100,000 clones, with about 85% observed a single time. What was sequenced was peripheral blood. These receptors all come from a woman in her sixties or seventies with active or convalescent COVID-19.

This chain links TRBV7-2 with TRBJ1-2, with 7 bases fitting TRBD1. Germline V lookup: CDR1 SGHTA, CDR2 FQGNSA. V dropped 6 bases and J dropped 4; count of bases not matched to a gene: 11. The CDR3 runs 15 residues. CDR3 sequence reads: CASRKNPGGIYGYTF. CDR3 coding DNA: TGTGCCAGCAGGAAAAACCCAGGGGGAATCTATGGCTACACCTTC.

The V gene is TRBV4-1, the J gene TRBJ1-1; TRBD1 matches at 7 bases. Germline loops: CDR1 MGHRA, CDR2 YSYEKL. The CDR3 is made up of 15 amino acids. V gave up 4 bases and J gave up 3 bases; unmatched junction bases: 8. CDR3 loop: CASSRQTQGDTEAFF. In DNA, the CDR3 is TGCGCCAGCAGCCGTCAGACTCAGGGGGACACTGAAGCTTTCTTT.

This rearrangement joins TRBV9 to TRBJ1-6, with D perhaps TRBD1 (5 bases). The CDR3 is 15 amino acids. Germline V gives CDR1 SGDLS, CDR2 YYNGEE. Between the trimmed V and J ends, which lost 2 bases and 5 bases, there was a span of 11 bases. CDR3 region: CASSVTGGDNSPLHF. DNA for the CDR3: TGTGCCAGCAGCGTGACGGGGGGAGATAATTCACCCCTCCACTTT.

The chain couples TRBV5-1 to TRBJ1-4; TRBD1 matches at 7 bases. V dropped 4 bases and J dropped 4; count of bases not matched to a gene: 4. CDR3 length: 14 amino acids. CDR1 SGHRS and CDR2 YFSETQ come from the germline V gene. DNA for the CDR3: TGCGCCAGCAGCGCGGGACAGCTTAATGAAAAACTGTTTTTT. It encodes CASSAGQLNEKLFF.

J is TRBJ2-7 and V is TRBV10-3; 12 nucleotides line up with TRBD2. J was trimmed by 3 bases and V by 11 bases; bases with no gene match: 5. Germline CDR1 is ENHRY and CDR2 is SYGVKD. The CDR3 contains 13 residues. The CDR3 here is CASTLAGGYEQYF. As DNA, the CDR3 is TGTGCCTCCACACTAGCGGGAGGCTACGAGCAGTACTTC.

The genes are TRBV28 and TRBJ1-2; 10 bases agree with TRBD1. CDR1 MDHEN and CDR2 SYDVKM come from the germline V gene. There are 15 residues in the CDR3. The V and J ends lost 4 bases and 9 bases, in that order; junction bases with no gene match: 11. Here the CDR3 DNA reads TGTGCCAGCAGTTCCTCCGGGACAGGGGATCGTCGCTACACCTTC. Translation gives CASSSSGTGDRRYTF.

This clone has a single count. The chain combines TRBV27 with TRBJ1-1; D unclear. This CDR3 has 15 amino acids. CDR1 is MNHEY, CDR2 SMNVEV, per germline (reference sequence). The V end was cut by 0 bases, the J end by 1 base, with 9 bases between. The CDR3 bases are TGTGCCAGCAGTTTATCGGCCCTTGGGAACACTGAAGCTTTCTTT. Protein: CASSLSALGNTEAFF.

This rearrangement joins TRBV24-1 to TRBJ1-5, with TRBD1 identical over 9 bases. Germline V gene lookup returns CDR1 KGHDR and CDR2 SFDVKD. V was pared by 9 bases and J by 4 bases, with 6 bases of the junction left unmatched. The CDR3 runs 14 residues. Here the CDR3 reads CATSGTGRNQPQHF. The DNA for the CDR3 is TGTGCCACCTCGGGGACAGGGAGGAATCAGCCCCAGCATTTT.

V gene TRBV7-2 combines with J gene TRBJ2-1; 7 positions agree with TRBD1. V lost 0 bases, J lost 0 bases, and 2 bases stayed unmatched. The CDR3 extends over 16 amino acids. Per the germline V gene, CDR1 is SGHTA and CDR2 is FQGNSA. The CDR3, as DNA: TGTGCCAGCAGCTTAGCGGGGACAGACTCCTACAATGAGCAGTTCTTC. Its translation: CASSLAGTDSYNEQFF.

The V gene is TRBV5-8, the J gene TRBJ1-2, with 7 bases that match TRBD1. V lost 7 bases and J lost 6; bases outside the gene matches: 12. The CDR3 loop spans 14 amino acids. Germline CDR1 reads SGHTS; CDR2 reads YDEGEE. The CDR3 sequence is CASLRDSRRDGYTF. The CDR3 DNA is TGTGCCAGCCTTCGGGACAGCCGTAGGGATGGCTACACCTTC.

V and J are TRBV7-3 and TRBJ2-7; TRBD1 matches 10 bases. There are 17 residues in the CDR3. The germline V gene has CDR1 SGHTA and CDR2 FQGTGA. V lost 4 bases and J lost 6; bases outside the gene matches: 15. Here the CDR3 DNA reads TGTGCCAGCAGCTCACCCGGCGGGGGGACAGGGGAATGCGAGCAGTACTTC. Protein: CASSSPGGGTGECEQYF.

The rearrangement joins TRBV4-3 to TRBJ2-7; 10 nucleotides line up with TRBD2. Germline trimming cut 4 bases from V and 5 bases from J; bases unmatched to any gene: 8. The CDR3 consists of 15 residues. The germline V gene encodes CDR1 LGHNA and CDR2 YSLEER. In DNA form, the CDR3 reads TGCGCCAGCAGCCCCAGCGGGGGGGCCTGGGACGAGCAGTACTTC. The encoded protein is CASSPSGGAWDEQYF.

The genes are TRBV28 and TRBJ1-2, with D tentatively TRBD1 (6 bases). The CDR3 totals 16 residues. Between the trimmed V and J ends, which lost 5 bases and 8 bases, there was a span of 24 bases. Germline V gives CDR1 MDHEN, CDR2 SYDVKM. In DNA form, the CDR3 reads TGTGCCAGCAGTCCCCCTTACACGGGGGGCTCCTCCGGCTACACCTTC. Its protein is CASSPPYTGGSSGYTF.

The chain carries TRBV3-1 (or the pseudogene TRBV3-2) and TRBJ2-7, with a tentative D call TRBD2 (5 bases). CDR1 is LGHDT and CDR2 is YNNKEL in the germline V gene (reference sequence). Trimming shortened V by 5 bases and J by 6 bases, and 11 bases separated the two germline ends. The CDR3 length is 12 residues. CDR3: CASSTLAGEQYF. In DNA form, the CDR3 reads TGTGCCAGCAGCACCCTAGCTGGCGAGCAGTACTTC.

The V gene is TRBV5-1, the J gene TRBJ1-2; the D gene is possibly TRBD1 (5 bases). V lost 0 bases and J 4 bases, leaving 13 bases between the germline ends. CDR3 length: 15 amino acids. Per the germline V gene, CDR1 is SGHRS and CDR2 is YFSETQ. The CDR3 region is CASSLGYDSLYGYTF. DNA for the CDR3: TGCGCCAGCAGCTTGGGATACGACAGCCTCTATGGCTACACCTTC.

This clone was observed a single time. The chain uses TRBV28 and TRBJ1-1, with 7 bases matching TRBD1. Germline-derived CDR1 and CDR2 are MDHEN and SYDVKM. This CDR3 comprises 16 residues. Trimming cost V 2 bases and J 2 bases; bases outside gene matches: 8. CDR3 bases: TGTGCCAGCAGTTTAGCCACGGGGACAGTCAACACTGAAGCTTTCTTT. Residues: CASSLATGTVNTEAFF.

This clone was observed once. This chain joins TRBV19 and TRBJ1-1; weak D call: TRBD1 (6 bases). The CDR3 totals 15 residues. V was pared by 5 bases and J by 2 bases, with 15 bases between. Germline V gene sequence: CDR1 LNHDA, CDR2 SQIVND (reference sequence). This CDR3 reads CASSLLTGLNTEAFF. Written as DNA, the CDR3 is TGTGCCAGTAGTCTCTTGACAGGCCTAAACACTGAAGCTTTCTTT.

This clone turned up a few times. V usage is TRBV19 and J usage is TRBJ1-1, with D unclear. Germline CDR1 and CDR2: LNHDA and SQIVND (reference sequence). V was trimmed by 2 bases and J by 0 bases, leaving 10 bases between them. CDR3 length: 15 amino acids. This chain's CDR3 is CASSINPYLNTEAFF. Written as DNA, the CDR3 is TGTGCCAGTAGTATAAATCCGTATTTGAACACTGAAGCTTTCTTT.

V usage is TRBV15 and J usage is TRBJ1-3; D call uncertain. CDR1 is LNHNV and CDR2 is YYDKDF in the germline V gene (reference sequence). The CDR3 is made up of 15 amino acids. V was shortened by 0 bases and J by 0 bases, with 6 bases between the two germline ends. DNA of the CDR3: TGTGCCACCAGCAGAGACGCGTACTCTGGAAACACCATATATTTT. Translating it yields CATSRDAYSGNTIYF. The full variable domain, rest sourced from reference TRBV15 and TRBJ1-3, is DAMVIQNPRYQVTQFGKPVTLSCSQTLNHNVMYWYQQKSSQAPKLLFHYYDKDFNNEADTPDNFQSRRPNTSFCFLDIRSPGLGDTAMYLCATSRDAYSGNTIYFGEGSWLTVV.

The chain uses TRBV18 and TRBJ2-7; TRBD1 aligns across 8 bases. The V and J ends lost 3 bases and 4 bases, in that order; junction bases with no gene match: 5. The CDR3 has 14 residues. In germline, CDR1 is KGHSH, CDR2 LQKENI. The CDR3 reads CASSPGGTGYEQYF. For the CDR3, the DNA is TGTGCCAGCTCACCCGGTGGGACAGGATACGAGCAGTACTTC.

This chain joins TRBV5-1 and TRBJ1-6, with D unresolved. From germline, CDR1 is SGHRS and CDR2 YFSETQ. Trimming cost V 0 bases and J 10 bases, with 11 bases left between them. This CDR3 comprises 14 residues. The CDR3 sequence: CASSLGGSNSPLHF. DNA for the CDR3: TGCGCCAGCAGCTTGGGAGGGAGCAACTCACCCCTCCACTTT.

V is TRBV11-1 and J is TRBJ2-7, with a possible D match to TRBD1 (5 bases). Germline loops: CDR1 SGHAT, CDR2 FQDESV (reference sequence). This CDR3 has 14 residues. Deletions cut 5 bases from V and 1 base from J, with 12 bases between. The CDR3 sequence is CASSPSRVSYEQYF. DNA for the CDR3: TGTGCCAGCAGCCCCTCCAGGGTATCCTACGAGCAGTACTTC.

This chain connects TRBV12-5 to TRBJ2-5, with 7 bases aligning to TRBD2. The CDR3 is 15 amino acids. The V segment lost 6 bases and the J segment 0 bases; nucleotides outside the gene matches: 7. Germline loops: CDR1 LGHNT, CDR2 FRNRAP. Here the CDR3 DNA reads TGTGCTAGTGGGTCCGGGGGGTTGTACCAAGAGACCCAGTACTTC. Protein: CASGSGGLYQETQYF.

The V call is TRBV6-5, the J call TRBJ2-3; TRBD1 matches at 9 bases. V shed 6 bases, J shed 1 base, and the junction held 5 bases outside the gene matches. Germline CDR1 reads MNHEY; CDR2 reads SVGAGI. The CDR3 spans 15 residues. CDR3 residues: CASSNRQGGTDTQYF. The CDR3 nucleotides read TGTGCCAGCAGCAACCGACAGGGGGGCACAGATACGCAGTATTTT.

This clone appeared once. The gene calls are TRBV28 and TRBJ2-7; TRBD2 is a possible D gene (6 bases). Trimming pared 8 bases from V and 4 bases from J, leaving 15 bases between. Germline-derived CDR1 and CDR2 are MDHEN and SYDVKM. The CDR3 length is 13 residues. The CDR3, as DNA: TGTGCCAGCCTTCGGGAGATCGGGTACGAGCAGTACTTC. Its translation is CASLREIGYEQYF.

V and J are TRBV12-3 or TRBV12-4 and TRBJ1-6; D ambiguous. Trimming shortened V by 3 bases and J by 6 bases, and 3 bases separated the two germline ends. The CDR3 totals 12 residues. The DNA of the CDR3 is TGTGCCAGCAGTTTTAGTAATTCACCCCTCCACTTT. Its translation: CASSFSNSPLHF.